Each of the 9 T cell receptor beta chains below was sequenced from the same sample in a study of OX40 agonist ivuxolimab in advanced cancers. This table comes from immunoSEQ multiplex PCR, and its TCRdb copy is limited to in-frame clones, with some not included. Of roughly 34,000 clones in the sample, around four fifths were seen once. The source material was CD4+ or CD8+ T cells sorted from blood, sampled in a trial of the OX40 agonist ivuxolimab. Receptors originate from an adult with an advanced solid tumor such as melanoma, head and neck, liver or kidney cancer.

This chain joins TRBV7-8 and TRBJ1-2, with D possibly TRBD1 on 5 matching bases. This CDR3 has 13 amino acids. The germline gives CDR1 SGHVS, CDR2 FQNEAQ. V lost 3 bases and J lost 8, with 13 bases in between. CDR3 in amino acids: CASSFGGIRGYTF. The CDR3 coding sequence is TGTGCCAGCAGCTTTGGGGGTATCCGGGGCTACACCTTC.

By proportion, this clone is large. V and J are TRBV30 and TRBJ1-1; D perhaps matches TRBD1 (5 bases). Germline CDR1 reads GTSNPN; CDR2 reads SVGIG (reference sequence). This CDR3 comprises 13 residues. V lost 3 bases and J lost 0, with 8 bases in between. CDR3: CAWRGRMNTEAFF. DNA of the CDR3: TGTGCCTGGAGGGGGCGGATGAACACTGAAGCTTTCTTT.

The chain links TRBV2 to TRBJ2-7; unclear D gene. The CDR3 runs 16 residues. Trimming pared 4 bases from V and 3 bases from J, leaving 19 bases between. Looked up from germline, CDR1 is SNHLY and CDR2 is FYNNEI. The CDR3, as DNA: TGTGCCAGCAGTGGTAGTGGGGTGTCGATGGACTACGAGCAGTACTTC. Translating gives CASSGSGVSMDYEQYF.

The V gene is TRBV5-4, the J gene TRBJ1-3; 7 bases agree with TRBD1. The CDR3 runs to 14 residues. Germline-derived CDR1 and CDR2 are SGHNT and YYREEE (reference sequence). Losses at the gene ends were 3 bases for V and 2 bases for J; bases not matched to a gene: 2. CDR3 nucleotides: TGTGCCAGCAGCTGGGGGACAGCTGGAAACACCATATATTTT. Its translation: CASSWGTAGNTIYF. Filled out from reference TRBV5-4 and TRBJ1-3, the complete variable domain reads ETGVTQSPTHLIKTRGQQVTLRCSSQSGHNTVSWYQQALGQGPQFIFQYYREEENGRGNFPPRFSGLQFPNYSSELNVNALELDDSALYLCASSWGTAGNTIYFGEGSWLTVV.

This sequence joins TRBV27 and TRBJ2-1; D is possibly TRBD1 (5 bases). The CDR3 contains 15 residues. Germline CDR1 and CDR2: MNHEY and SMNVEV (reference sequence). Trimming took off 5 bases at V and 4 bases at J, with 15 bases between the two ends. The CDR3 nucleotides are TGTGCCAGCAGTGAAGGGGATGGCAGGTACAATGAGCAGTTCTTC. It yields the protein CASSEGDGRYNEQFF.

The gene calls are TRBV2 and TRBJ1-5; maybe TRBD1 (6 bases). With 3 bases removed from V and 2 bases from J, the gap between germline ends came to 23 bases. Germline values: CDR1 SNHLY, CDR2 FYNNEI. The CDR3 totals 19 residues. For the CDR3, the DNA is TGTGCCAGCAGTGATGGGTCAGGGAGGGGGTATATCGGCAATCAGCCCCAGCATTTT. The encoded protein is CASSDGSGRGYIGNQPQHF.

The chain couples TRBV7-6 to TRBJ2-1; tentative D call: TRBD2 (7 bases). The CDR3 extends over 19 amino acids. V was trimmed by 0 bases and J by 5 bases, leaving 23 bases between them. In germline, CDR1 is SGHVS, CDR2 FNYEAQ. The CDR3 bases are TGTGCCAGCAGCTTAGCGCAAGGCGGGGGCGGCTGGTTGGACAATGAGCAGTTCTTC. Translation gives CASSLAQGGGGWLDNEQFF.

V gene TRBV7-2 combines with J gene TRBJ2-5, with D perhaps matching TRBD2 (7 bases). The better agreement between TRBJ2-7 and the DNA end casts doubt on the J call. The CDR3 is 14 amino acids. CDR1 SGHTA and CDR2 FQGNSA come from the germline V gene. For the CDR3, the DNA is TGTGCCAGCAGCTCATGGGAGGGGGACTACGAGCAGTACTTC. This codes for CASSSWEGDYEQYF.

This clone counts as medium-sized. The CDR3 reads CASSFNRAPNSPLHF. DNA of the CDR3: TGTGCCAGCAGCTTTAACAGGGCCCCTAATTCACCCCTCCACTTT. V is TRBV5-6 and J is TRBJ1-6; a possible D gene is TRBD1 (6 bases). The germline CDR1 and CDR2 sequences are SGHDT and YYEEEE. Trimming stripped 2 bases from V and 6 bases from J, with 12 bases between. This CDR3 contains 15 residues.